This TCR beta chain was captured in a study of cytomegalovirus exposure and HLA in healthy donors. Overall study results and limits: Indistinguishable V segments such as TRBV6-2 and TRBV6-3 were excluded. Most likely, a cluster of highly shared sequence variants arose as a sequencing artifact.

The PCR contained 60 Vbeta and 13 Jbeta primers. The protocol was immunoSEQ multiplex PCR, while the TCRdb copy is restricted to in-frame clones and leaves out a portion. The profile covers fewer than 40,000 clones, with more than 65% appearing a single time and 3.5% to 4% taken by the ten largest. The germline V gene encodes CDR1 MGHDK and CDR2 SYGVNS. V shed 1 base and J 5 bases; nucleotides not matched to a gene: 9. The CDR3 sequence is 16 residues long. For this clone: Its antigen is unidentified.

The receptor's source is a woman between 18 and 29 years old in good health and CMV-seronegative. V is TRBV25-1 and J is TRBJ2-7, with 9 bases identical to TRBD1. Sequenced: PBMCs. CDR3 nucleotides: TGTGCCAGCAGTGAATCAGGGACAGGGTGGTACAACGAGCAGTACTTC. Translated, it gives CASSESGTGWYNEQYF.